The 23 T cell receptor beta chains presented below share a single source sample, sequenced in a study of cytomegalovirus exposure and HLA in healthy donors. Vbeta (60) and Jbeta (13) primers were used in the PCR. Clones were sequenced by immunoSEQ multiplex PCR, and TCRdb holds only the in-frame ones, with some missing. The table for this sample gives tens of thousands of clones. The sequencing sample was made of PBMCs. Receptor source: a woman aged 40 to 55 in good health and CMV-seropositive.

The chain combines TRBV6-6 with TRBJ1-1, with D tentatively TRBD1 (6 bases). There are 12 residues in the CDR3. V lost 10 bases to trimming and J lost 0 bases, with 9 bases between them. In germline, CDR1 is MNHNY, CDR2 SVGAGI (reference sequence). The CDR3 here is CATRQVNTEAFF. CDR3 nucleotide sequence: TGTGCCACCCGACAGGTGAACACTGAAGCTTTCTTT.

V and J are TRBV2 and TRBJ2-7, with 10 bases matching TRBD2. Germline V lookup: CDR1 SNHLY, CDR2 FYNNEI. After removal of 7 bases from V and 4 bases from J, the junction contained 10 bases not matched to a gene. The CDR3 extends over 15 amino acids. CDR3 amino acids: CASKVVASGSYEQYF. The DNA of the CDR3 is TGTGCCAGCAAGGTTGTGGCTAGCGGGAGTTACGAGCAGTACTTC. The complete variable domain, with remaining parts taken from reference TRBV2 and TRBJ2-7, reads EPEVTQTPSHQVTQMGQEVILRCVPISNHLYFYWYRQILGQKVEFLVSFYNNEISEKSEIFDDQFSVERPDGSNFTLKIRSTKLEDSAMYFCASKVVASGSYEQYFGPGTRLTVT.

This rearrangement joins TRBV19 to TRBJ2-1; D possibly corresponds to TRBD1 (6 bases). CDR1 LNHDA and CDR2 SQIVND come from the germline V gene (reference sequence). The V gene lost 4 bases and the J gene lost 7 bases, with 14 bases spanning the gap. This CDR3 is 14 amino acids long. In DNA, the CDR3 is TGTGCCAGTAGTAAACCTACAGGGCTTAATGAGCAGTTCTTC. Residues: CASSKPTGLNEQFF.

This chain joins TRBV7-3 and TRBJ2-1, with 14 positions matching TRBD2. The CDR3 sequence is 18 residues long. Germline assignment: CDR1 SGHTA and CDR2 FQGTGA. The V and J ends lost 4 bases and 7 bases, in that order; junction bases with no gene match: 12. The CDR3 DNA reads TGTGCCAGCAGCTCGACAGGGACCGGGACTAGCGGGAGTAATGAGCAGTTCTTC. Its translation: CASSSTGTGTSGSNEQFF.

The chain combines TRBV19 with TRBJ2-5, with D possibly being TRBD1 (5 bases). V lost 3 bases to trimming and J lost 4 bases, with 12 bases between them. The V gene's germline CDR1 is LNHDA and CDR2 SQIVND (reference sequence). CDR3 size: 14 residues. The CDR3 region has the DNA TGTGCCAGTAGTATTCAGAGTCAGGGAGAGACCCAGTACTTC. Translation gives CASSIQSQGETQYF.

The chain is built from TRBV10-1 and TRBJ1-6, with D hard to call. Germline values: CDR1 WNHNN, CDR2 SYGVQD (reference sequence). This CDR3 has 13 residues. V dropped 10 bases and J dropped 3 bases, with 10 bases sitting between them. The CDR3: CAITGDYNSPLHF. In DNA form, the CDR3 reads TGCGCCATAACCGGGGACTATAATTCACCCCTCCACTTT.

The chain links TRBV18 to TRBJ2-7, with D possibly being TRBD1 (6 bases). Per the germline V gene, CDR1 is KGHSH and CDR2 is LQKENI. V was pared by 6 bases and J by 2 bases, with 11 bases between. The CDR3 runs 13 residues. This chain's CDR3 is CASSTGNTYEQYF. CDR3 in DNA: TGTGCCAGCTCCACAGGGAATACCTACGAGCAGTACTTC.

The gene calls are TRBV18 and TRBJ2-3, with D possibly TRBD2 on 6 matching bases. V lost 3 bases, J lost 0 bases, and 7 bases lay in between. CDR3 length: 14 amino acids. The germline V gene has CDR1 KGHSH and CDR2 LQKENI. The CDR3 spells CASSPSGSTDTQYF. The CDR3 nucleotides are TGTGCCAGCTCACCGAGCGGGAGCACAGATACGCAGTATTTT. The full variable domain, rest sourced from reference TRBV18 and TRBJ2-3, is NAGVMQNPRHLVRRRGQEARLRCSPMKGHSHVYWYRQLPEEGLKFMVYLQKENIIDESGMPKERFSAEFPKEGPSILRIQQVVRGDSAAYFCASSPSGSTDTQYFGPGTRLTVL.

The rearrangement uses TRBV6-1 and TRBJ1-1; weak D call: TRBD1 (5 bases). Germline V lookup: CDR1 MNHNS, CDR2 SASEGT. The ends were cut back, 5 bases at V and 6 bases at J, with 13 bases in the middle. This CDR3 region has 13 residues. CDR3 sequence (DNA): TGTGCCAGCAGTTTACTGGGGGGAGCTGAAGCTTTCTTT. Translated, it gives CASSLLGGAEAFF.

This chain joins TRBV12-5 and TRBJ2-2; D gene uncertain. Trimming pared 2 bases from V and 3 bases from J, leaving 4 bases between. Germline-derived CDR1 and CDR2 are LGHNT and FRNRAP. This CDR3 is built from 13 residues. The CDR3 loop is CASGLLHTGELFF. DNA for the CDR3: TGTGCTAGTGGTTTGCTCCACACCGGGGAGCTGTTTTTT.

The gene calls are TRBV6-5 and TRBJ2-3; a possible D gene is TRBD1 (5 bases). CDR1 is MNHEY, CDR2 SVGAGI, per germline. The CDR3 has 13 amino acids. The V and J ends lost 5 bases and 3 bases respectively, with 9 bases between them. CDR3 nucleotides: TGTGCCAGCAGTCGCGACAGAACAGATACGCAGTATTTT. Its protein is CASSRDRTDTQYF.

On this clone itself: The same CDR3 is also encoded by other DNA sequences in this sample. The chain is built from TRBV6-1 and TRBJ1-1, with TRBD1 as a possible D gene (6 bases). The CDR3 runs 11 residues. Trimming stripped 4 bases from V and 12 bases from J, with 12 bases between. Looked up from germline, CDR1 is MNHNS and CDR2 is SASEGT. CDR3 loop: CASSVDRGTFF. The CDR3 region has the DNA TGTGCCAGCAGTGTGGACAGAGGGACTTTCTTT.

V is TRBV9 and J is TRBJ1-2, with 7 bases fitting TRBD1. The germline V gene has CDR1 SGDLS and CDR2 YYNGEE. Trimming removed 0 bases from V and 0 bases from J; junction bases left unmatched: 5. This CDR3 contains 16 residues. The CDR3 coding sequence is TGTGCCAGCAGCGTAGCTAGACAGGGACCTAACTATGGCTACACCTTC. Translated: CASSVARQGPNYGYTF.

The CDR3 protein is CASSMTSWEQYF. The DNA of the CDR3 is TGTGCCAGCAGCATGACTAGCTGGGAGCAGTACTTC. The chain joins TRBV7-9 to TRBJ2-7; 7 bases match TRBD2. After removal of 5 bases from V and 7 bases from J, the junction contained 5 bases not matched to a gene. CDR3 length: 12 amino acids. Germline V gene data show CDR1 as SEHNR and CDR2 as FQNEAQ (reference sequence). The full variable domain, completed using reference TRBV7-9 and TRBJ2-7, is DTGVSQNPRHKITKRGQNVTFRCDPISEHNRLYWYRQTLGQGPEFLTYFQNEAQLEKSRLLSDRFSAERPKGSFSTLEIQRTEQGDSAMYLCASSMTSWEQYFGPGTRLTVT.

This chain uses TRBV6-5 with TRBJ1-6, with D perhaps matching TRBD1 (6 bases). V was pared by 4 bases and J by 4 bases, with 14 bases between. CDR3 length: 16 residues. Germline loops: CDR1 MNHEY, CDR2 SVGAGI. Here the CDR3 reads CASSFAPTGYNSPLHF. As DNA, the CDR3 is TGTGCCAGCAGTTTCGCGCCGACAGGATATAATTCACCCCTCCACTTT.

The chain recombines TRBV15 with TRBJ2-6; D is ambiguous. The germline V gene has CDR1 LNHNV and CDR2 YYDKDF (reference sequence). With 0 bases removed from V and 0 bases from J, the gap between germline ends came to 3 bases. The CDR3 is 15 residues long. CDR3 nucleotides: TGTGCCACCAGCAGAGACAACTCTGGGGCCAACGTCCTGACTTTC. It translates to CATSRDNSGANVLTF.

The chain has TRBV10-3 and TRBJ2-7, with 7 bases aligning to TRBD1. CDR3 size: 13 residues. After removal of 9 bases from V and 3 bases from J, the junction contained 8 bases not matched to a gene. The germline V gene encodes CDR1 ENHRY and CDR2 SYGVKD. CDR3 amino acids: CAMGAGTDYEQYF. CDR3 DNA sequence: TGTGCCATGGGCGCCGGGACAGACTACGAGCAGTACTTC.

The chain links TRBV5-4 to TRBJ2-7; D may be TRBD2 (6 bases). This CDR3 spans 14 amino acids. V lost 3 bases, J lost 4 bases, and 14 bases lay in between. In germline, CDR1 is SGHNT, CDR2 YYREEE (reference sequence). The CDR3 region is CASSWGLRSYEQYF. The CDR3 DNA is TGTGCCAGCAGCTGGGGACTCAGGTCATACGAGCAGTACTTC.

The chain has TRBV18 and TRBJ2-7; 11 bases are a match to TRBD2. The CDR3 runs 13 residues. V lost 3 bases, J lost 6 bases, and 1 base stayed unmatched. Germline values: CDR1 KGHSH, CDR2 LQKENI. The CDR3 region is CASSPGLAAEQYF. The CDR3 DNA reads TGTGCCAGCTCACCGGGACTAGCGGCCGAGCAGTACTTC.

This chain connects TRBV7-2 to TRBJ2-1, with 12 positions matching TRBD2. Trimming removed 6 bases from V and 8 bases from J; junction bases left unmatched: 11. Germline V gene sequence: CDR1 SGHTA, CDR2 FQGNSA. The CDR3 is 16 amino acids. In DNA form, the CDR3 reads TGTGCCAGCAGGGAGGGGCTAGCGGGAGGGATCTATGAGCAGTTCTTC. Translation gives CASREGLAGGIYEQFF.

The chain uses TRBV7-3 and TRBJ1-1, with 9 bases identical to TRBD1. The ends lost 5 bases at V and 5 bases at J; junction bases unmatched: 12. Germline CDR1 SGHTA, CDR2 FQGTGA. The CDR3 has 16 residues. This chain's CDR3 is CASSAYRGPYATEAFF. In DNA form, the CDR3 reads TGTGCCAGCAGCGCTTACAGGGGGCCATATGCGACTGAAGCTTTCTTT.

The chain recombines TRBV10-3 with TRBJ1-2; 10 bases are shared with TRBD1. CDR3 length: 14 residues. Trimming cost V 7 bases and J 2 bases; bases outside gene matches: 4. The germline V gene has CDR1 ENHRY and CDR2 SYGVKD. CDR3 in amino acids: CAINPGQGNYGYTF. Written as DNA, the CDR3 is TGTGCCATCAACCCGGGACAGGGGAACTATGGCTACACCTTC.

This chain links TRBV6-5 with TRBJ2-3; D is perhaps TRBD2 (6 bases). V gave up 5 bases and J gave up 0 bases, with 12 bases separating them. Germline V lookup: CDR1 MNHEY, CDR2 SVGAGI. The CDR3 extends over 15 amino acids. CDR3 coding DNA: TGTGCCAGCAGTGCAGGACTACCAAGCACAGATACGCAGTATTTT. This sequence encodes CASSAGLPSTDTQYF.